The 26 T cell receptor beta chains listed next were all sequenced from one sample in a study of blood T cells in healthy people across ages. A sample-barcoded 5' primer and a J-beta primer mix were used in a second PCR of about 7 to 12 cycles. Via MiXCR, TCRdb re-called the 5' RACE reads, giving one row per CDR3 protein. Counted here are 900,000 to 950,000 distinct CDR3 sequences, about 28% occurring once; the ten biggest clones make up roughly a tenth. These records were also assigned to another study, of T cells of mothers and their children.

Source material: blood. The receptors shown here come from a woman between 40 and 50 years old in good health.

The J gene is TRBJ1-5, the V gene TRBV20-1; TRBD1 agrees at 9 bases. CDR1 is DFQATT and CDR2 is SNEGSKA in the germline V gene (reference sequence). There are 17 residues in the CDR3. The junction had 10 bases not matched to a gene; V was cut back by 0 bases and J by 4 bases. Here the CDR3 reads CSARDNPRDRANQPQHF. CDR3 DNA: TGCAGTGCTAGAGACAACCCCCGGGACAGGGCAAATCAGCCCCAGCATTTT.

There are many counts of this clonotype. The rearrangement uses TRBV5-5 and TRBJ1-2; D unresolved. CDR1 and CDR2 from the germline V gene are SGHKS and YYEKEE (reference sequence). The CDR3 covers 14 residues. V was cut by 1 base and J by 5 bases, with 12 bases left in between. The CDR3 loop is CASSLTSDQYGYTF. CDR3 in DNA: TGTGCCAGCAGCTTGACCTCCGACCAGTATGGCTACACCTTC.

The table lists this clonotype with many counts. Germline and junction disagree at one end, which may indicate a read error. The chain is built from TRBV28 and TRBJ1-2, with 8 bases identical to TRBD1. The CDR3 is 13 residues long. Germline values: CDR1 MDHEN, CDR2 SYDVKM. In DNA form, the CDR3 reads TGTGCGAGCAACCAGCAGGGGGCCTATGGCTACACCTTC. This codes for CASNQQGAYGYTF.

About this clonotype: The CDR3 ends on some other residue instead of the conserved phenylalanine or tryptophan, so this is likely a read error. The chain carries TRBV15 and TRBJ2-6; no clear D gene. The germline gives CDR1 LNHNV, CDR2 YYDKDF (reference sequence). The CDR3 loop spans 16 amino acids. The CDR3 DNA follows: TGTGCCACCAGCAGAGATCACGGGTCTGGAGCCAACGTCCTGACTTGC. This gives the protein CATSRDHGSGANVLTC.

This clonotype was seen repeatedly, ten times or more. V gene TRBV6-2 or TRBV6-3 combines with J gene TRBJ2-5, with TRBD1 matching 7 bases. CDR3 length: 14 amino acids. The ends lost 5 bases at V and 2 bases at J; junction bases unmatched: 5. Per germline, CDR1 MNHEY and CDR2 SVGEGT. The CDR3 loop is CASSRLTGQETQYF. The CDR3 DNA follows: TGTGCCAGCAGTCGACTGACAGGGCAAGAGACCCAGTACTTC.

The CDR3 is CASRSPTSGVADTQYF. CDR3 DNA: TGTGCCAGCAGGTCCCCCACTAGCGGGGTGGCAGATACGCAGTATTTT. J is TRBJ2-3 and V is TRBV6-1; TRBD2 matches 10 bases. The junction had 10 bases not matched to a gene; V was cut back by 6 bases and J by 4 bases. The CDR3 covers 16 residues. Germline V gives CDR1 MNHNS, CDR2 SASEGT.

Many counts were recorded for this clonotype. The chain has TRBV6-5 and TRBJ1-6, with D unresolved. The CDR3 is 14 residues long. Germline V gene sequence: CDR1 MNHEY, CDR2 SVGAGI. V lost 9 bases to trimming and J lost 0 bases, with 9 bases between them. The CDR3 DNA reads TGTGCCAGTAGGGCGAGCTCCTATAATTCACCCCTCCACTTT. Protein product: CASRASSYNSPLHF.

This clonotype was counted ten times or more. The CDR3 here is CATSRDKGGAREQYF. The CDR3 region has the DNA TGTGCCACCAGCAGAGATAAGGGGGGGGCGAGGGAGCAGTACTTC. The chain recombines TRBV15 with TRBJ2-7; TRBD2 might be the D (7 bases). Germline CDR1 reads LNHNV; CDR2 reads YYDKDF (reference sequence). Trimming removed 0 bases at V and 7 bases at J, with 16 bases between. This CDR3 is built from 15 residues.

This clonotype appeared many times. The CDR3 sequence is CASSMDGVNYGYTF. CDR3 DNA sequence: TGTGCCAGCAGCATGGACGGAGTAAACTATGGCTACACCTTC. This chain joins TRBV5-8 and TRBJ1-2; D is uncertain. The CDR3 runs 14 residues. Germline V lookup: CDR1 SGHTS, CDR2 YDEGEE. Trimming shortened V by 4 bases and J by 2 bases, and 12 bases separated the two germline ends.

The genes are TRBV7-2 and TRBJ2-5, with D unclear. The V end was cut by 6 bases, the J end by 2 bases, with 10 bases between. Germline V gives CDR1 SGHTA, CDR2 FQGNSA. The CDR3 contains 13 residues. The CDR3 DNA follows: TGTGCCAGCAGATTACCCCCACAAGAGACCCAGTACTTC. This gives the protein CASRLPPQETQYF.

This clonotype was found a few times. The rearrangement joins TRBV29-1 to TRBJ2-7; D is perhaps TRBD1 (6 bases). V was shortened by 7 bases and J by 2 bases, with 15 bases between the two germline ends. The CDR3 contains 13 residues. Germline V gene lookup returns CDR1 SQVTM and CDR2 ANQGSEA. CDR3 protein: CSALGGFTYEQYF. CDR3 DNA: TGCAGCGCGCTAGGGGGATTCACCTACGAGCAGTACTTC.

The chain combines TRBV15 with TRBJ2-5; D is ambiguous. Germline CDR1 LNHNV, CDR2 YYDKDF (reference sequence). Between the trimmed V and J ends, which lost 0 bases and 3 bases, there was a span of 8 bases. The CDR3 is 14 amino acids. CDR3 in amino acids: CATSRDKGEETQYF. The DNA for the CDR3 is TGTGCCACCAGCAGAGATAAGGGTGAAGAGACCCAGTACTTC. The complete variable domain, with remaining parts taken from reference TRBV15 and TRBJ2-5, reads DAMVIQNPRYQVTQFGKPVTLSCSQTLNHNVMYWYQQKSSQAPKLLFHYYDKDFNNEADTPDNFQSRRPNTSFCFLDIRSPGLGDTAMYLCATSRDKGEETQYFGPGTRLLVL.

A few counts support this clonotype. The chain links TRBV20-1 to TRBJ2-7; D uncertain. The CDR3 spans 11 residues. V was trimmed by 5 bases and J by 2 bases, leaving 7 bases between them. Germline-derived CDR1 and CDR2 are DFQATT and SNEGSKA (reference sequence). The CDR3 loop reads CSAADAYEQYF. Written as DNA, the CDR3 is TGCAGTGCTGCGGACGCCTACGAGCAGTACTTC.

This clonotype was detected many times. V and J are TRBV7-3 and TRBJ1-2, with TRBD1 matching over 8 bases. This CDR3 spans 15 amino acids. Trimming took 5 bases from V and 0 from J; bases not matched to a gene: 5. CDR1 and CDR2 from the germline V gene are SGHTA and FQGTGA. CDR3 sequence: CASSPGGQANYGYTF. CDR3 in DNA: TGTGCCAGCAGCCCCGGGGGACAGGCTAACTATGGCTACACCTTC.

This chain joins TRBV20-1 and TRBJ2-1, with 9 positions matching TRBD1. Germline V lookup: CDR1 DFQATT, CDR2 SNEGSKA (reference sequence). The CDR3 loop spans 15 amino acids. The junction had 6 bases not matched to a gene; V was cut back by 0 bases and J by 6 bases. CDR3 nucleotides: TGCAGTGCTAGAGATCCGGGACAGGGTGGCAATGAGCAGTTCTTC. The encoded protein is CSARDPGQGGNEQFF.

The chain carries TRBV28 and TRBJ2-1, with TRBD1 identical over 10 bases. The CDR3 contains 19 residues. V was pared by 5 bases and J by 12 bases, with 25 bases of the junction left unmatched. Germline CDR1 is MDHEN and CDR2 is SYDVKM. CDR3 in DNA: TGTGCCAGCAGTCCCCTCACTCCCGGGACAGGGGAAAGCACAGATACGCAGTTCTTC. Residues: CASSPLTPGTGESTDTQFF.

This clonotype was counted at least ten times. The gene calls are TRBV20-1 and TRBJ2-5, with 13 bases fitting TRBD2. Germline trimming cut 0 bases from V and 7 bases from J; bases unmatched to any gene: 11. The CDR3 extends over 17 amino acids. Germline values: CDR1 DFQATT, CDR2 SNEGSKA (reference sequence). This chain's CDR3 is CSARDPRLAGGSGTQYF. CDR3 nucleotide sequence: TGCAGTGCTAGAGATCCCCGACTAGCGGGGGGAAGTGGGACCCAGTACTTC.

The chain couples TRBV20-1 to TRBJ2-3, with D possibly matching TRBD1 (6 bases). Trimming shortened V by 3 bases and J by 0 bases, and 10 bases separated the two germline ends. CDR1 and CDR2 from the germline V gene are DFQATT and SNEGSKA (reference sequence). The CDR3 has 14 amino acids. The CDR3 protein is CSARRTDSTDTQYF. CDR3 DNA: TGCAGTGCTAGGAGGACAGATAGCACAGATACGCAGTATTTT.

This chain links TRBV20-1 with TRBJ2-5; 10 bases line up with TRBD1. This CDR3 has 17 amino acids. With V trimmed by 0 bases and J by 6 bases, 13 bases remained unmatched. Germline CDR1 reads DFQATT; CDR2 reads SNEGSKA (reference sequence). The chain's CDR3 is CSARDNLGTGDGKTQYF. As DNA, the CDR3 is TGCAGTGCTAGAGACAACCTCGGGACAGGGGATGGTAAGACCCAGTACTTC.

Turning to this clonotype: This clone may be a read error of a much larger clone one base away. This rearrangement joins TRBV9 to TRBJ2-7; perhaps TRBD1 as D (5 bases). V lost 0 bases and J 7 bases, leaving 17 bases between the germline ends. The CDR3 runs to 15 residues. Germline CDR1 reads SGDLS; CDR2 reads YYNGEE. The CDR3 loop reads CASSVDGPSGNEQYF. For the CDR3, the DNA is TGTGCCAGCAGCGTAGATGGACCTTCAGGGAATGAGCAGTACTTC.

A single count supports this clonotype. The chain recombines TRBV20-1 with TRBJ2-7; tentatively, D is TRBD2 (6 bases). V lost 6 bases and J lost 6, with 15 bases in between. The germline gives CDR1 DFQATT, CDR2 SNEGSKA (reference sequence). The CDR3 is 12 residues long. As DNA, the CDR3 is TGCAGTGCCCGCGGGCGGGGCCCCGAGCAGTACTTC. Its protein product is CSARGRGPEQYF.

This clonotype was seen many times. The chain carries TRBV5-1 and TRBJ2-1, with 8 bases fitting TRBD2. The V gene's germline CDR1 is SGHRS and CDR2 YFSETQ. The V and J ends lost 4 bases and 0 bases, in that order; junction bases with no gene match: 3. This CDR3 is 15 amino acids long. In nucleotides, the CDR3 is TGCGCCAGCAGCCAACGGGGGGGCTCCTACAATGAGCAGTTCTTC. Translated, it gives CASSQRGGSYNEQFF.

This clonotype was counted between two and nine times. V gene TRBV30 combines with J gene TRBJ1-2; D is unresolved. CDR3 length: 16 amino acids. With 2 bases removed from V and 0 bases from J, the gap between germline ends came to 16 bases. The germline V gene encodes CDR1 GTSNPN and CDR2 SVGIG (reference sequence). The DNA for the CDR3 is TGTGCCTGGAGTCCCACGGACGGGCTAGCTAACTATGGCTACACCTTC. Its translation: CAWSPTDGLANYGYTF.

DNA for the CDR3: TGTGCCAGCAGCCCGGGACAGCACTCTGGAAACACCATATATTTT. This gives the protein CASSPGQHSGNTIYF. The chain combines TRBV3-1 with TRBJ1-3; 7 bases fit TRBD1. The CDR3 spans 15 residues. CDR1 LGHDT and CDR2 YNNKEL come from the germline V gene (reference sequence). J lost 0 bases, V lost 4 bases, and 3 bases had no gene match.

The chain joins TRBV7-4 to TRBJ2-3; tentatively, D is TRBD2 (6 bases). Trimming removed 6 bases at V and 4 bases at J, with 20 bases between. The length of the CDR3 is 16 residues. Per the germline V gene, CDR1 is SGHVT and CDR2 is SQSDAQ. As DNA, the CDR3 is TGTGCCAGCAGGAGAGGACGAGCTAGGAGGGCAGATACGCAGTATTTT. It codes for CASRRGRARRADTQYF.

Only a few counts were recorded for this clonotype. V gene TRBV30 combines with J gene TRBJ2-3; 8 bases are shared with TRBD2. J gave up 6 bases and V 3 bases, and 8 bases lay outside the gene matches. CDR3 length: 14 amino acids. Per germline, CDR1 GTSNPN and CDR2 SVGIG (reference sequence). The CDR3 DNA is TGTGCCTGGAGCCGGGAGGGGAGGTCGGATACGCAGTATTTT. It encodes CAWSREGRSDTQYF.